The 18 T cell receptor beta chains presented below share a single source sample, sequenced in a study of Graves' ophthalmopathy and Graves' hyperthyroidism. Amplified material comprised TCR beta CDR3 regions derived from RNA transcripts. Second-round multiplex PCR came after a first-round RT-PCR that employed HTBI primers. TCRdb analysed the multiplex PCR reads with MiXCR anew, one entry per CDR3 protein. The sample includes about 1.1 million distinct CDR3 sequences, about two fifths of them seen just once. The sequenced sample was peripheral blood or thyroid tissue (not recorded which). These receptors were obtained from an adult man with Graves' hyperthyroidism.

The V and J genes are TRBV20-1 and TRBJ2-2; D is perhaps TRBD1 (6 bases). This CDR3 spans 14 amino acids. The V end was cut by 6 bases, the J end by 0 bases, with 11 bases between. The germline CDR1 and CDR2 sequences are DFQATT and SNEGSKA (reference sequence). The CDR3 loop is CSALGHSNTGELFF. DNA of the CDR3: TGCAGTGCACTGGGACACTCGAACACCGGGGAGCTGTTTTTT.

The chain carries TRBV6-5 and TRBJ1-6; D is undetermined. The CDR3 is 12 residues long. V was clipped by 5 bases and J by 10 bases, with 9 bases between them. Per germline, CDR1 MNHEY and CDR2 SVGAGI. Here the CDR3 DNA reads TGTGCCAGCAGTCCTCGGCGGTCACCCCTCCACTTT. Its translation: CASSPRRSPLHF.

This clonotype was seen repeatedly, ten times or more. The CDR3, as DNA: TGTGCCAGCAGCGCCTTACAGGGTAGTCAGCCCCAGCATTTT. This translates into CASSALQGSQPQHF. This chain uses TRBV2 with TRBJ1-5, with D perhaps TRBD1 (6 bases). V was clipped by 6 bases and J by 6 bases, with 15 bases between them. The CDR3 covers 14 residues. In germline, CDR1 is SNHLY, CDR2 FYNNEI.

This clonotype was counted at least ten times. This chain joins TRBV7-2 and TRBJ1-2; the D gene is possibly TRBD1 (6 bases). CDR1 and CDR2 from the germline V gene are SGHTA and FQGNSA. The germline V and J ends were trimmed by 5 bases and 4 bases, with 11 bases remaining between them. CDR3 size: 13 residues. The DNA of the CDR3 is TGTGCCAGCAGCCCTCCAGGGGCCTATGGCTACACCTTC. This translates into CASSPPGAYGYTF.

V is TRBV2 and J is TRBJ1-6, with D uncertain. With 5 bases removed from V and 9 bases from J, the gap between germline ends came to 14 bases. CDR3 length equals 14 residues. Per germline, CDR1 SNHLY and CDR2 FYNNEI. DNA for the CDR3: TGTGCCAGCAGTTTTGGGCGGGATCTTTCACCCCTCCACTTT. Translating it yields CASSFGRDLSPLHF.

This clonotype was detected only a few times. The rearrangement uses TRBV9 and TRBJ2-7, with 9 nucleotides matching TRBD1. CDR1 is SGDLS and CDR2 is YYNGEE in the germline V gene. The CDR3 runs to 15 residues. With 4 bases clipped from V and 1 base from J, the junction kept 6 bases outside the gene matches. In nucleotides, the CDR3 is TGTGCCAGCAGCTCAGGGGGGACAGGGTCCTACGAGCAGTACTTC. This translates into CASSSGGTGSYEQYF.

At least ten counts were recorded for this clonotype. The chain is built from TRBV29-1 and TRBJ1-2, with D unresolved. Germline V gene sequence: CDR1 SQVTM, CDR2 ANQGSEA. V lost 1 base, J lost 2 bases, and 11 bases lay in between. The CDR3 sequence is 14 residues long. The CDR3 reads CSVEGQRRNYGYTF. The CDR3 DNA reads TGCAGCGTTGAAGGGCAGCGGAGGAACTATGGCTACACCTTC.

The rearrangement links TRBV25-1 to TRBJ1-1; D gene unclear. Germline CDR1 and CDR2: MGHDK and SYGVNS. This CDR3 is built from 13 residues. Trimming shortened V by 6 bases and J by 3 bases, and 11 bases separated the two germline ends. CDR3 in DNA: TGTGCCAGCAGCCGAGTGCTGGACACTGAAGCTTTCTTT. Translated, it gives CASSRVLDTEAFF. Full variable domain (rest looked up from reference TRBV25-1 and TRBJ1-1): EADIYQTPRYLVIGTGKKITLECSQTMGHDKMYWYQQDPGMELHLIHYSYGVNSTEKGDLSSESTVSRIRTEHFPLTLESARPSHTSQYLCASSRVLDTEAFFGQGTRLTVV.

This clonotype was recorded at least ten times. V is TRBV5-1 and J is TRBJ1-4; tentative D call: TRBD1 (5 bases). CDR3 length: 15 residues. The germline CDR1 and CDR2 sequences are SGHRS and YFSETQ. V was shortened by 4 bases and J by 5 bases, with 15 bases between the two germline ends. CDR3 DNA: TGCGCCAGCAGCGAAGGGACCGCGATGAATGAAAAACTGTTTTTT. Amino acids: CASSEGTAMNEKLFF.

This chain connects TRBV28 to TRBJ2-2; D unclear. Germline CDR1 and CDR2: MDHEN and SYDVKM. The V gene lost 5 bases and the J gene lost 1 base, with 8 bases spanning the gap. The CDR3 runs 14 residues. In DNA form, the CDR3 reads TGTGCCAGCAGTGGACCGATGAACACCGGGGAGCTGTTTTTT. It yields the protein CASSGPMNTGELFF.

Only a few counts were recorded for this clonotype. One junction end disagrees with the germline gene, perhaps due to a read error. The rearrangement joins TRBV7-9 to TRBJ2-2; D possibly corresponds to TRBD1 (6 bases). Germline V gene lookup returns CDR1 SEHNR and CDR2 FQNEAQ (reference sequence). The CDR3 is 13 amino acids. The CDR3 here is CASSTSGEGEPFF. In DNA, the CDR3 is TGTGCCAGCAGCACCTCAGGGGAAGGGGAGCCGTTTTTT.

This clonotype was observed at least ten times. The chain carries TRBV6-4 and TRBJ1-6; a weak D match, TRBD1 (5 bases). Germline CDR1 and CDR2: MRHNA and SNTAGT. Trimming pared 11 bases from V and 8 bases from J, leaving 13 bases between. There are 12 residues in the CDR3. The CDR3 bases are TGTGCCCCCCCAGGGAGGTATTCACCCCTCCACTTT. It is translated as CAPPGRYSPLHF.

The rearrangement links TRBV10-3 to TRBJ2-5, with 12 nucleotides matching TRBD1. The ends lost 5 bases at V and 5 bases at J; junction bases unmatched: 9. The CDR3 has 16 residues. CDR1 and CDR2 from the germline V gene are ENHRY and SYGVKD. Written as DNA, the CDR3 is TGTGCCATCAGTTTATCAACGGGACAGGGGGCTGAGACCCAGTACTTC. Its protein product is CAISLSTGQGAETQYF.

Notes on this clonotype: A much larger clone differs from this one at a single base, so this may be a read error. J is TRBJ1-6 and V is TRBV5-1; D is unresolved. Germline V gives CDR1 SGHRS, CDR2 YFSETQ. Deletions cut 2 bases from V and 8 bases from J, with 20 bases between. The CDR3 is made up of 17 amino acids. CDR3 in DNA: TGCGCCAGCAGCTTTGGGGAACCGACCGAAACGGATTCACCCCTCCACTTT. This gives the protein CASSFGEPTETDSPLHF.

The chain recombines TRBV10-3 with TRBJ1-1; D gene uncertain. Germline loops: CDR1 ENHRY, CDR2 SYGVKD. The V end was cut by 10 bases, the J end by 10 bases, with 28 bases between. This CDR3 is 15 amino acids long. The CDR3 region has the DNA TGTGCCAGCAGCTTACAGTGGGGTTTGCAGTCGGGAGCTTTCTTT. Its translation: CASSLQWGLQSGAFF.

This clonotype was recorded many times. The chain couples TRBV5-1 to TRBJ2-5; 8 bases align to TRBD1. The V and J ends lost 2 bases and 5 bases, in that order; junction bases with no gene match: 5. The V gene's germline CDR1 is SGHRS and CDR2 YFSETQ. The CDR3 totals 14 residues. The CDR3 sequence is CASSFRQGFETQYF. CDR3 DNA sequence: TGCGCCAGCAGCTTCAGACAGGGGTTCGAGACCCAGTACTTC.

The chain has TRBV20-1 and TRBJ1-1; weak D call: TRBD1 (6 bases). Looked up from germline, CDR1 is DFQATT and CDR2 is SNEGSKA (reference sequence). The CDR3 covers 12 residues. V was pared by 4 bases and J by 6 bases, with 12 bases between. DNA of the CDR3: TGCAGTGCTACCCAGGGGATGGCTGAAGCTTTCTTT. Protein sequence: CSATQGMAEAFF.

This sequence joins TRBV12-3 or TRBV12-4 and TRBJ1-1; no reliable D call. Trimming stripped 4 bases from V and 3 bases from J, with 15 bases between. This CDR3 region has 15 residues. The CDR3 DNA follows: TGTGCCAGCAGTTACTTACAAATACGGGACACTGAAGCTTTCTTT. This codes for CASSYLQIRDTEAFF.